This T cell receptor (beta chain) comes out of a study of blood T cell repertoires in COVID-19. Produced via immunoSEQ multiplex PCR; TCRdb's table is partial and in-frame only. This table has 110,000 or so clones, about 87% appearing once. V gave up 0 bases and J gave up 4 bases; unmatched junction bases: 6. The CDR3 is 17 residues long. The receptor was derived from a human donor in a cohort sampled during active COVID-19. The source material was peripheral blood. The rearrangement uses TRBV23-1 and TRBJ1-3, with 10 bases lining up with TRBD1. TRBV23-1 belongs to the ORF category, with a function that is uncertain. Here the CDR3 DNA reads TGCGCCAGCAGTCAATCGATCGGGACAGGGGTCGGAAACACCATATATTTT. Its translation: CASSQSIGTGVGNTIYF.